Included here is one T cell receptor beta chain sequence, with context. This entry belongs to a study of T-cell memory formation after mild COVID-19. The CDR3 totals 17 residues. Germline-derived CDR1 and CDR2 are LGHNT and FRNRAP. V lost 3 bases, J lost 0 bases, and 16 bases lay in between. TCRdb independently ran MiXCR on the 5' RACE reads; one entry per CDR3 protein. The sample contains 170,000 or so distinct CDR3 sequences, 20% to 25% of which appear only once. This chain links TRBV12-5 with TRBJ2-3; D is possibly TRBD2 (6 bases). The sequence came from an adult woman who had mild COVID-19 (a few samples of this study predate the infection). Cell type and time point are not known. Material: PBMCs or a T cell subset sorted from them (not recorded which). The CDR3 DNA is TGTGCTAGTGGTTTTAGTGTAATGGCGGGGAGCACAGATACGCAGTATTTT. Translating gives CASGFSVMAGSTDTQYF.